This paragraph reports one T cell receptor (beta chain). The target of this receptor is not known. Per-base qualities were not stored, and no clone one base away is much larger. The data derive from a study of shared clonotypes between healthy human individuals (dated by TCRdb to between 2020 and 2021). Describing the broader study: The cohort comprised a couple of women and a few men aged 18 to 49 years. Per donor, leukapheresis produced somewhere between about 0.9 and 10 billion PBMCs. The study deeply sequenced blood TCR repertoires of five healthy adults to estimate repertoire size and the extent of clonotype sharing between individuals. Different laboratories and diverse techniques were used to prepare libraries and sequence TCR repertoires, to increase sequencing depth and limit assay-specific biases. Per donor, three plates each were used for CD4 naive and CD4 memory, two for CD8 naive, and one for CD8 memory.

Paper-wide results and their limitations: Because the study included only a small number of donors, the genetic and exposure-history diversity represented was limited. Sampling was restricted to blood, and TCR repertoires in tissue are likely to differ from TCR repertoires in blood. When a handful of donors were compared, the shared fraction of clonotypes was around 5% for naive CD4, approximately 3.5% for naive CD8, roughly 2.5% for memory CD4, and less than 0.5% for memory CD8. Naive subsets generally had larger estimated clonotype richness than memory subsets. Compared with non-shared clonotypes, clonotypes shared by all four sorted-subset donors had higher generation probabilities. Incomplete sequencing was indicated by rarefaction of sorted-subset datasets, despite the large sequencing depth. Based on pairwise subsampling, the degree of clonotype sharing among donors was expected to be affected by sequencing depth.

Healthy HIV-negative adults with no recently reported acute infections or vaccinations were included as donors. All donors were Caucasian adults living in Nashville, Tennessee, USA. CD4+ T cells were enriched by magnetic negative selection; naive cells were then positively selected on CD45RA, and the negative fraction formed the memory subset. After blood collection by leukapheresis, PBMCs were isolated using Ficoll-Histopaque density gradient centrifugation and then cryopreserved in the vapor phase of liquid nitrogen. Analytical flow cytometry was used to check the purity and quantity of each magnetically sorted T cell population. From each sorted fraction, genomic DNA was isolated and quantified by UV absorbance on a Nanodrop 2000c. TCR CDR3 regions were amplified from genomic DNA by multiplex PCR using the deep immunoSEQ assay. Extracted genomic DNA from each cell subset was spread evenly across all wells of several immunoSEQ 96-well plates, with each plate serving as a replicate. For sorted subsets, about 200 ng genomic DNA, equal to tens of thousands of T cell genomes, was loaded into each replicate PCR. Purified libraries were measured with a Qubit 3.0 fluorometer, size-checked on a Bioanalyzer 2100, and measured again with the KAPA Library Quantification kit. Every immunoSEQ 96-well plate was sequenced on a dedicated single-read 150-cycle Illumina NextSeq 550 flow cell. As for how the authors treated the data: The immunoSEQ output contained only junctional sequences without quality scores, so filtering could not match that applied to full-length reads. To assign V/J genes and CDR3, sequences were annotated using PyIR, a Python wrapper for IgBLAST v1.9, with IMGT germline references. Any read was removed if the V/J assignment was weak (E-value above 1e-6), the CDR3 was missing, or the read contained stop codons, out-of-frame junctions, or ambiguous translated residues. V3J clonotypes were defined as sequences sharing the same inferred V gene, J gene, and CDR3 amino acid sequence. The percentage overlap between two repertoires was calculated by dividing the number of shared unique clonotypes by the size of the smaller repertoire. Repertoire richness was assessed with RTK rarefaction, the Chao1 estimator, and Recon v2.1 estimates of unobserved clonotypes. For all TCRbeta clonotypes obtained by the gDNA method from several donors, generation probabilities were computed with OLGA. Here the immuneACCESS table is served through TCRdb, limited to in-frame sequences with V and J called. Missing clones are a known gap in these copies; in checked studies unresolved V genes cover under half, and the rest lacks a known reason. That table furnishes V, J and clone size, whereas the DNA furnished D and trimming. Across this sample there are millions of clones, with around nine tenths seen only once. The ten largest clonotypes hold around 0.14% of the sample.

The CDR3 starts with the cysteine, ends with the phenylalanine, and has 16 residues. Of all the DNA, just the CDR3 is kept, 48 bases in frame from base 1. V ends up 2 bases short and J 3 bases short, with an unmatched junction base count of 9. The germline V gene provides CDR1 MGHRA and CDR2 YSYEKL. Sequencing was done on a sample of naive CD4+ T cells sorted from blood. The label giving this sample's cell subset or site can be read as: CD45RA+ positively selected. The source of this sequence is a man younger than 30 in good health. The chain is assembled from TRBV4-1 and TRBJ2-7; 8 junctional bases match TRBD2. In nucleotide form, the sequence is TGCGCCAGCAGCCAAACCACCGGGCTAGCGGGCTACGAGCAGTACTTC. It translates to CASSQTTGLAGYEQYF.